This is a list of T cell receptor beta chains from one sample in a study of monozygotic twins with cystic fibrosis. Data came from immunoSEQ multiplex PCR; TCRdb stores just in-frame clones and leaves some out. The sample holds approximately 7,500 clones, nearly 95% seen once. The sample comprised blood. Receptors originate from a boy between 2 and 10 years old with cystic fibrosis. Both conserved end residues are part of each CDR3. The order of the fields is J gene, V gene, clone size, D gene, CDR3 DNA, CDR3 protein. A D gene is named only where the DNA matches it firmly. Rows may omit the clone size; those that give it use once, few, many or a size class.

TRBJ2-3 TRBV4-1 - TRBD2 TGCGCCAGCAGCCAGAGTAGCGGGGGAAGAGATACGCAGTATTTT CASSQSSGGRDTQYF
TRBJ2-7 TRBV19 - TRBD1 TGTGCCAGTAGTATTCTACAGGGGTCCTACGAGCAGTACTTC CASSILQGSYEQYF
TRBJ2-6 TRBV10-3 - - TGTGCCATCAGTGAGCCGACAGTCTCTGGGGCCAACGTCCTGACTTTC CAISEPTVSGANVLTF
TRBJ2-1 TRBV5-1 - - TGCGCCAGCAGCTTGATCCCTTACAATGAGCAGTTCTTC CASSLIPYNEQFF
TRBJ1-5 TRBV6-5 - TRBD1 TGTGCCAGCAGTCCACAGGGGGCGAGCAATCAGCCCCAGCATTTT CASSPQGASNQPQHF
TRBJ2-7 TRBV7-2 - TRBD1 TGTGCCAGCAGCTTACCGAGGGACAGCGGCTCCTACGAGCAGTACTTC CASSLPRDSGSYEQYF
TRBJ2-3 TRBV9 - TRBD1 TGTGCCAGCAGCGCACAGACCGGGACAGGGAGGCAAGATACGCAGTATTTT CASSAQTGTGRQDTQYF
TRBJ1-2 TRBV4-3 once TRBD1 TGCGCCAGCAGCCGGAATATAGGCACAGGGGATAACTATGGCTACACCTTC CASSRNIGTGDNYGYTF
TRBJ2-3 TRBV6-5 - - TGTGCCAGTACCGGGGGGCGCTATAGCACAGATACGCAGTATTTT CASTGGRYSTDTQYF
TRBJ1-1 TRBV11-2 once - TGTGCCAGCAGCTCCCAAAACACTGAAGCTTTCTTT CASSSQNTEAFF
TRBJ2-7 TRBV7-9 - TRBD2 TGTGCCAGCAGCTGGACGACTAGCGGACCCTACGAGCAGTACTTC CASSWTTSGPYEQYF
TRBJ1-2 TRBV7-9 - - TGTGCCAGCAGCCCTGACGGCTACACCTTC CASSPDGYTF
TRBJ2-6 TRBV18 - - TGTGCCAGCTCACCACCGGAGTCTGGGGCCAACGTCCTGACTTTC CASSPPESGANVLTF
TRBJ2-3 TRBV6-1 - - TGTGCCAGCAGTGAAGGGGCGACAGATACGCAGTATTTT CASSEGATDTQYF
TRBJ2-7 TRBV6-1 - - TGTGCCAGCAGTGAAGTGTCCGGGACCGCCTACGAGCAGTACTTC CASSEVSGTAYEQYF
TRBJ2-5 TRBV5-1 - TRBD1 TGCGCCAGCAGCTTTCTTGGGACAGACCAAGAGACCCAGTACTTC CASSFLGTDQETQYF
TRBJ2-5 TRBV9 - - TGTGCCAGCAGCGCGAGTGGTGGGACCCAGTACTTC CASSASGGTQYF
TRBJ1-4 TRBV2 - - TGTGCCAGCAGTACACTTGCAACTAATGAAAAACTGTTTTTT CASSTLATNEKLFF
TRBJ2-3 TRBV5-8 - - TGTGCCAGCTCGCAACGGGGTTCAGATACGCAGTATTTT CASSQRGSDTQYF
TRBJ2-7 TRBV11-3 - TRBD2 TGTGCCAGCAGCTTAGGCGGGGGGGCCTTCTCCTACGAGCAGTACTTC CASSLGGGAFSYEQYF
TRBJ2-3 TRBV7-9 - TRBD2 TGTGCCAGCAGCTTCAGCGGGGCGCCTTCCACAGATACGCAGTATTTT CASSFSGAPSTDTQYF
TRBJ2-5 TRBV6-5 - TRBD1 TGTGCCAGCAGTTGGCGACAGGGGATGGGAGAGACCCAGTACTTC CASSWRQGMGETQYF
TRBJ2-3 TRBV11-3 once - TGTGCCAGCAGCTACGGCACAGATACGCAGTATTTT CASSYGTDTQYF
TRBJ1-1 TRBV11-2 - - TGTGCCAGCAGCTCCCCCCCGACAGGGAACACTGAAGCTTTCTTT CASSSPPTGNTEAFF